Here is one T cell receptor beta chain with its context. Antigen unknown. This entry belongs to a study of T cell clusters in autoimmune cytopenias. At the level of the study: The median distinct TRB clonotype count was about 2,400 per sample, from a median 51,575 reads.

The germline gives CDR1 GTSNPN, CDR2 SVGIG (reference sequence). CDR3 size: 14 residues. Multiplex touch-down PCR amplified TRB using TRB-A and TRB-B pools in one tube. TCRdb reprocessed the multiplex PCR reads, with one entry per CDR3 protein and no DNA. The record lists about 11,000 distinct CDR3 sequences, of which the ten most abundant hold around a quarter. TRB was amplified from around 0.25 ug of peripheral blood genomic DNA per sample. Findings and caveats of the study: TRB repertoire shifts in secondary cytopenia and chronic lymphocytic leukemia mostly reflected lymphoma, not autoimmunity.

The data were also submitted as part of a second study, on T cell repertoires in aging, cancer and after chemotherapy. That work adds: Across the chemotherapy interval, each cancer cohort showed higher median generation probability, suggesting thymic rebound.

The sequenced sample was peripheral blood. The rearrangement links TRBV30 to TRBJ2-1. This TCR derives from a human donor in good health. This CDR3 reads CAGMTGISYNEQFF.